Shown below are 27 T cell receptor beta chains from a single sample sequenced in a study of blood T cell repertoires in COVID-19. The repertoire was sequenced with immunoSEQ multiplex PCR; TCRdb's copy has only in-frame clones and lacks some. Found here are roughly 120,000 clones, about 87% of them singletons; the top ten hold almost 30%. Sequenced material: peripheral blood. The receptor source for this set is a woman in her 70s with acute or convalescent COVID-19.

The gene calls are TRBV4-2 and TRBJ1-2; no definite D call. Trimming removed 1 base from V and 3 bases from J, with 6 bases in between. The CDR3 sequence is 13 residues long. Germline V gives CDR1 LGHNA, CDR2 YNFKEQ. The CDR3 is CASSQGSDYGYTF. The DNA for the CDR3 is TGTGCCAGCAGCCAAGGGTCAGACTATGGCTACACCTTC.

This clone was recorded once. V gene TRBV2 combines with J gene TRBJ1-1; 9 bases are shared with TRBD1. Germline lookup yields CDR1 SNHLY and CDR2 FYNNEI. The CDR3 totals 14 residues. V was pared by 6 bases and J by 7 bases, with 9 bases of the junction left unmatched. The CDR3 here is CASRGLGQGFEAFF. The CDR3 region has the DNA TGTGCCAGCAGGGGACTAGGACAGGGGTTTGAAGCTTTCTTT. Drawing the rest from reference TRBV2 and TRBJ1-1, the complete variable domain is EPEVTQTPSHQVTQMGQEVILRCVPISNHLYFYWYRQILGQKVEFLVSFYNNEISEKSEIFDDQFSVERPDGSNFTLKIRSTKLEDSAMYFCASRGLGQGFEAFFGQGTRLTVV.

This clone was seen a few times. The chain recombines TRBV5-8 with TRBJ2-2; tentative D call: TRBD1 (6 bases). Trimming pared 7 bases from V and 1 base from J, leaving 20 bases between. The CDR3 contains 17 residues. The germline CDR1 and CDR2 sequences are SGHTS and YDEGEE. CDR3 sequence reads: CASPRRPAGVNTGELFF. Written as DNA, the CDR3 is TGTGCCAGCCCCAGGCGGCCGGCAGGGGTGAACACCGGGGAGCTGTTTTTT.

This clone is a singleton in its sample. The chain is built from TRBV19 and TRBJ1-4, with D tentatively TRBD1 (5 bases). This CDR3 region has 19 residues. Germline CDR1 is LNHDA and CDR2 is SQIVND (reference sequence). V was shortened by 6 bases and J by 7 bases, with 30 bases between the two germline ends. The CDR3 sequence is CASRDRHQPGGVLVEKLFF. For the CDR3, the DNA is TGTGCCAGTAGAGACAGACACCAACCCGGCGGCGTTCTAGTTGAAAAACTGTTTTTT.

The chain has TRBV18 and TRBJ2-5, with D hard to call. Germline CDR1 is KGHSH and CDR2 is LQKENI. V was trimmed by 1 base and J by 5 bases, leaving 8 bases between them. The CDR3 is 13 amino acids. CDR3 protein: CASSPLARETQYF. In DNA, the CDR3 is TGTGCCAGCTCACCACTTGCGAGGGAGACCCAGTACTTC.

DNA of the CDR3: TGCGCCAGCGGGGCAGGGGGGACTGAAGCTTTCTTT. As protein: CASGAGGTEAFF. This rearrangement joins TRBV4-1 to TRBJ1-1; 7 bases are a match to TRBD1. This CDR3 has 12 residues. V gave up 8 bases and J gave up 5 bases; unmatched junction bases: 5. CDR1 MGHRA and CDR2 YSYEKL come from the germline V gene.

V and J are TRBV29-1 and TRBJ1-2; 7 nucleotides match TRBD1. The germline gives CDR1 SQVTM, CDR2 ANQGSEA. This CDR3 is built from 13 residues. J gave up 6 bases and V 3 bases, and 7 bases lay outside the gene matches. The CDR3 nucleotides read TGCAGCGTTGACCTTCTAGGGGGCCATGGCTACACCTTC. It yields the protein CSVDLLGGHGYTF.

The rearrangement links TRBV24-1 to TRBJ2-2, with D possibly TRBD1 on 5 matching bases. V was clipped by 2 bases and J by 7 bases, with 13 bases between them. This CDR3 is 15 amino acids long. Germline CDR1 KGHDR, CDR2 SFDVKD. In nucleotides, the CDR3 is TGTGCCACCAGTGATTGGCAGGGCTCCGGCGGGGAGCTGTTTTTT. It yields the protein CATSDWQGSGGELFF.

This clone was seen a handful of times. This chain connects TRBV7-9 to TRBJ1-1; D is ambiguous. V was pared by 7 bases and J by 3 bases, with 9 bases between. The germline CDR1 and CDR2 sequences are SEHNR and FQNEAQ (reference sequence). The CDR3 covers 12 residues. As DNA, the CDR3 is TGTGCCAGCATGGGAGCGGACACTGAAGCTTTCTTT. Translation gives CASMGADTEAFF. Full variable domain (remainder filled in from reference TRBV7-9 and TRBJ1-1): DTGVSQNPRHKITKRGQNVTFRCDPISEHNRLYWYRQTLGQGPEFLTYFQNEAQLEKSRLLSDRFSAERPKGSFSTLEIQRTEQGDSAMYLCASMGADTEAFFGQGTRLTVV.

The rearrangement links TRBV5-1 to TRBJ1-1, with D maybe TRBD1 (5 bases). Trimming cost V 6 bases and J 7 bases, with 28 bases left between them. This CDR3 region has 17 residues. Germline V gene data show CDR1 as SGHRS and CDR2 as YFSETQ. CDR3 nucleotide sequence: TGCGCCAGCAAACTATTCTTGGGGGGACTTAATAGTGTTGAAGCTTTCTTT. It translates to CASKLFLGGLNSVEAFF.

The J gene is TRBJ2-5, the V gene TRBV6-6; the D gene is possibly TRBD1 (6 bases). V shed 7 bases and J shed 1 base, with 10 bases lying between them. The CDR3 covers 13 residues. Germline loops: CDR1 MNHNY, CDR2 SVGAGI (reference sequence). The CDR3 DNA reads TGTGCCAGCAACCAGGGGACCCAAGAGACCCAGTACTTC. Translating gives CASNQGTQETQYF.

The chain links TRBV18 to TRBJ1-1; D remains unclear. The germline gives CDR1 KGHSH, CDR2 LQKENI. Trimming took 2 bases from V and 4 from J, leaving 14 bases between them. The CDR3 consists of 15 residues. The CDR3 reads CASSPSEGASTEAFF. The CDR3 DNA follows: TGTGCCAGCTCACCATCGGAGGGAGCTAGCACTGAAGCTTTCTTT.

In this sample, this clone turned up a few times. CDR3 nucleotide sequence: TGTGCCTGGAGTGTACCGGGGACAGTTCATCCACCCCTCCACTTT. Translating it yields CAWSVPGTVHPPLHF. The genes are TRBV30 and TRBJ1-6; 7 nucleotides align to TRBD1. CDR1 GTSNPN and CDR2 SVGIG come from the germline V gene (reference sequence). V trimming: 0 bases; J trimming: 11 bases; junction bases outside the gene matches: 10. CDR3 length equals 15 residues.

The chain is built from TRBV7-8 and TRBJ2-5; D is undetermined. Germline CDR1 and CDR2: SGHVS and FQNEAQ. Trimming took off 1 base at V and 4 bases at J, with 13 bases between the two ends. This CDR3 comprises 15 residues. CDR3 DNA sequence: TGTGCCAGCAGCTTAGAATACAGCCTGGGAGAGACCCAGTACTTC. This translates into CASSLEYSLGETQYF.

V is TRBV5-6 and J is TRBJ2-1; 7 nucleotides line up with TRBD1. This CDR3 contains 14 residues. Looked up from germline, CDR1 is SGHDT and CDR2 is YYEEEE. J was trimmed by 9 bases and V by 4 bases; bases with no gene match: 10. The CDR3 nucleotides are TGTGCCAGCAGCCCATTGACAGGGTATAGTGAGCAGTTCTTC. Its translation is CASSPLTGYSEQFF.

This clone was counted between two and nine times. The chain combines TRBV14 with TRBJ1-1; D uncertain. The V gene lost 0 bases and the J gene lost 7 bases, with 9 bases spanning the gap. The CDR3 contains 13 residues. The germline gives CDR1 SGHDN, CDR2 FVKESK. As DNA, the CDR3 is TGTGCCAGCAGCCAAGATCGACATCTTGAAGCTTTCTTT. Its translation is CASSQDRHLEAFF. Combining the CDR3 with reference TRBV14 and TRBJ1-1 gives the whole variable domain EAGVTQFPSHSVIEKGQTVTLRCDPISGHDNLYWYRRVMGKEIKFLLHFVKESKQDESGMPNNRFLAERTGGTYSTLKVQPAELEDSGVYFCASSQDRHLEAFFGQGTRLTVV.

The J gene is TRBJ1-6, the V gene TRBV6-7, with no clear D. TRBV6-7 is identified as an open reading frame with a role that is uncertain. The CDR3 has 18 amino acids. Trimming stripped 2 bases from V and 6 bases from J, with 20 bases between. CDR3 nucleotides: TGTGCCAGCAGTTACGTAGTGGCAGGCCGGCGGGTTAATTCACCCCTCCACTTT. Protein sequence: CASSYVVAGRRVNSPLHF.

V is TRBV7-7 and J is TRBJ2-2, with TRBD2 matching over 10 bases. Per germline, CDR1 SSHAT and CDR2 FNYEAQ (reference sequence). V trimming: 4 bases; J trimming: 4 bases; junction bases outside the gene matches: 15. This CDR3 comprises 19 residues. In DNA, the CDR3 is TGTGCCAGCAGCTCCCTCGGTAAAGCGGGGGGGCTTGTCACCGGGGAGCTGTTTTTT. Amino acids: CASSSLGKAGGLVTGELFF.

This rearrangement joins TRBV5-1 to TRBJ1-2; 8 bases match TRBD1. This CDR3 has 13 residues. V lost 7 bases to trimming and J lost 7 bases; unmatched junction nucleotides: 9. In germline, CDR1 is SGHRS, CDR2 YFSETQ. The CDR3 nucleotides are TGCGCCAGCGCTCCTGGACAGGGTCTTGGCTACACCTTC. This encodes CASAPGQGLGYTF. Full variable domain (rest looked up from reference TRBV5-1 and TRBJ1-2): KAGVTQTPRYLIKTRGQQVTLSCSPISGHRSVSWYQQTPGQGLQFLFEYFSETQRNKGNFPGRFSGRQFSNSRSEMNVSTLELGDSALYLCASAPGQGLGYTFGSGTRLTVV.

The chain employs TRBV4-2 and TRBJ1-6; 9 bases align to TRBD1. The trim removed 5 bases at V and 8 bases at J, leaving 16 bases unmatched. The V gene's germline CDR1 is LGHNA and CDR2 YNFKEQ. This CDR3 has 18 residues. Here the CDR3 DNA reads TGTGCCAGCAGCAATGCCGCCGGGACAGGGTTTTTCGATTCACCCCTCCACTTT. Its protein product is CASSNAAGTGFFDSPLHF.

The chain has TRBV19 and TRBJ1-6; D possibly corresponds to TRBD1 (6 bases). The CDR3 contains 15 residues. Between the trimmed V and J ends, which lost 10 bases and 5 bases, there was a span of 18 bases. In germline, CDR1 is LNHDA, CDR2 SQIVND (reference sequence). The CDR3, as DNA: TGTGCCACCTGCCGGGACATTGCTAATAATTCACCCCTCCACTTT. It specifies CATCRDIANNSPLHF.

The chain carries TRBV27 and TRBJ2-3; maybe TRBD1 (6 bases). The CDR3 contains 14 residues. With 7 bases removed from V and 4 bases from J, the gap between germline ends came to 15 bases. Per the germline V gene, CDR1 is MNHEY and CDR2 is SMNVEV (reference sequence). The CDR3 is CASKDFGGPDTQYF. DNA for the CDR3: TGTGCCAGCAAAGATTTTGGGGGCCCAGATACGCAGTATTTT.

This sequence joins TRBV18 and TRBJ2-1; a weak D match, TRBD2 (6 bases). Germline V gives CDR1 KGHSH, CDR2 LQKENI. The CDR3 is made up of 13 amino acids. Trimming shortened V by 1 base and J by 6 bases, and 7 bases separated the two germline ends. CDR3 bases: TGTGCCAGCTCACCACGGGGGGTCAATGAGCAGTTCTTC. Its translation: CASSPRGVNEQFF.

This sequence joins TRBV6-5 and TRBJ1-2; D remains unclear. The CDR3 has 13 amino acids. V was cut by 0 bases and J by 3 bases, with 5 bases left in between. Germline assignment: CDR1 MNHEY and CDR2 SVGAGI. In DNA form, the CDR3 reads TGTGCCAGCAGTTACTCGCCAGACTATGGCTACACCTTC. This gives the protein CASSYSPDYGYTF.

The rearrangement links TRBV27 to TRBJ1-4, with TRBD1 identical over 7 bases. Germline CDR1 is MNHEY and CDR2 is SMNVEV (reference sequence). V shed 1 base and J 10 bases; nucleotides not matched to a gene: 6. This CDR3 spans 14 amino acids. The CDR3 DNA sequence: TGTGCCAGCAGTTTATTACAGGGGCCAGGAAAACTGTTTTTT. This encodes CASSLLQGPGKLFF.

CDR3 sequence (DNA): TGTGCCAGCATGCAGGGCGGGGGGATGAACACTGAAGCTTTCTTT. Its translation: CASMQGGGMNTEAFF. The gene calls are TRBV2 and TRBJ1-1, with TRBD1 as a possible D gene (5 bases). V lost 7 bases and J lost 0, with 15 bases in between. There are 15 residues in the CDR3. The germline gives CDR1 SNHLY, CDR2 FYNNEI.

The rearrangement joins TRBV24-1 to TRBJ2-7; 9 bases are a match to TRBD1. Per germline, CDR1 KGHDR and CDR2 SFDVKD. CDR3 length equals 15 residues. Trimming at V came to 4 bases and at J to 0 bases, leaving 3 bases not matched to a gene. The CDR3, as DNA: TGTGCCACCAGTGACGGGACAGGGTACTCCTACGAGCAGTACTTC. This encodes CATSDGTGYSYEQYF.